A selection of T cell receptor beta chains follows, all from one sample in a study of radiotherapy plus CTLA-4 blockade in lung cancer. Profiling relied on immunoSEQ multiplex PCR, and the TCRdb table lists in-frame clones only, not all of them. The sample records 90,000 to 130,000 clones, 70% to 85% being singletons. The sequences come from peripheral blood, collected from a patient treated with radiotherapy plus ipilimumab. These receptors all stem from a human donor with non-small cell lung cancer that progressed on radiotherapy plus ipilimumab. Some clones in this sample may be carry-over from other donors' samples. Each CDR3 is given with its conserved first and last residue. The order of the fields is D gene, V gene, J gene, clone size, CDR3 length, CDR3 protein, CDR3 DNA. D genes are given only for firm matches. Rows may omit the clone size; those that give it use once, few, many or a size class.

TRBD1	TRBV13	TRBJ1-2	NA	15	CASSQSGGLGYGYTF	TGTGCCAGCAGCCAATCAGGGGGGTTAGGCTATGGCTACACCTTC
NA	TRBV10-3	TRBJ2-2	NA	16	CAISSVPGRGTGELFF	TGTGCCATCAGTTCCGTTCCGGGACGGGGCACCGGGGAGCTGTTTTTT
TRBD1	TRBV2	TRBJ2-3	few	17	CASSEAREGTDTDTQYF	TGTGCCAGCAGTGAAGCGCGAGAAGGGACAGACACAGATACGCAGTATTTT
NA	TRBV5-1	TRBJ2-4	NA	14	CASSSGLAKNIQYF	TGCGCCAGCAGCTCGGGACTAGCCAAAAACATTCAGTACTTC
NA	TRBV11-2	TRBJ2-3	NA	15	CASSRTSGSTDTQYF	TGTGCCAGCAGCCGGACTTCGGGGAGCACAGATACGCAGTATTTT
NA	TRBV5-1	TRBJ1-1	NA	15	CASLSHPLMNTEAFF	TGCGCCAGCCTCTCACACCCCCTAATGAACACTGAAGCTTTCTTT
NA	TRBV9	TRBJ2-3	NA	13	CASTIGPTDTQYF	TGTGCCAGCACCATCGGCCCCACAGATACGCAGTATTTT
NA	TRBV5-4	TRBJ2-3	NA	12	CADGQLTDTQYF	TGTGCCGATGGACAGCTCACAGATACGCAGTATTTT
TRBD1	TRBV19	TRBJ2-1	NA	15	CASSRGQGVQYEQFF	TGTGCCAGTAGTAGAGGACAGGGGGTTCAGTATGAGCAGTTCTTC
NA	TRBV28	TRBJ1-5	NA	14	CASSLSQHHQPQHF	TGTGCCAGCAGTTTATCACAACACCATCAGCCCCAGCATTTT
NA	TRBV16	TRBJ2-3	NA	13	CASRPGSTDTQYF	TGTGCCAGCAGACCTGGGAGCACAGATACGCAGTATTTT
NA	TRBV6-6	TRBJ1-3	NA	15	CASSSTLGSGNTIYF	TGTGCCAGCAGTTCCACTTTAGGCTCTGGAAACACCATATATTTT
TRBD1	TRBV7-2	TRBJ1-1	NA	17	CASSPGTGRGVNTEAFF	TGTGCCAGCAGCCCGGGGACAGGGAGGGGGGTGAACACTGAAGCTTTCTTT
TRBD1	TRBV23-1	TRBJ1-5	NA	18	CASSQSRSPGQGDQPQHF	TGCGCCAGCAGTCAATCTCGGTCGCCGGGACAGGGGGATCAGCCCCAGCATTTT
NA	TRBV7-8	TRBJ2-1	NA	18	CASSLTDQRLNSYNEQFF	TGTGCCAGCAGCTTAACGGACCAAAGACTAAACTCCTACAATGAGCAGTTCTTC
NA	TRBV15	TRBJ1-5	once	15	CATSRAIGVDQPQHF	TGTGCCACCAGCAGAGCGATTGGGGTTGATCAGCCCCAGCATTTT
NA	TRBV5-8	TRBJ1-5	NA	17	CASSLMGDKISNQPQHF	TGTGCCAGCAGCTTGATGGGAGACAAGATTAGCAATCAGCCCCAGCATTTT
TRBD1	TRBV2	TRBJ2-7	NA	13	CASSEETGSEQYF	TGTGCCAGCAGTGAAGAGACAGGGTCCGAGCAGTACTTC
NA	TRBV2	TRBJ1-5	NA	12	CASSVNRQPQHF	TGTGCCAGCAGTGTAAACAGGCAGCCCCAGCATTTT
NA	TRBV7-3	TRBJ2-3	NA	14	CASSPNVGTDTQYF	TGTGCCAGCAGCCCAAACGTGGGCACAGATACGCAGTATTTT
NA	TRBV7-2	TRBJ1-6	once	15	CASSSESSYNSPLHF	TGTGCCAGCAGCTCAGAATCCTCCTATAATTCACCCCTCCACTTT
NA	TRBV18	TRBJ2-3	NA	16	CASSPHGGTGTDTQYF	TGTGCCAGCTCACCCCATGGGGGGACGGGCACAGATACGCAGTATTTT
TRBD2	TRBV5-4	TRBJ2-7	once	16	CASSKAGGVSSYEQYF	TGTGCCAGCAGCAAGGCGGGGGGGGTGAGCTCCTACGAGCAGTACTTC
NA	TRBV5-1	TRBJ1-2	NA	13	CASSLSSHYGYTF	TGCGCCAGCAGCTTATCTTCCCACTATGGCTACACCTTC